A single sample gave rise to the 9 T cell receptor beta chains below, sequenced in a study of graft-versus-host responses after intestinal transplantation. Data came from immunoSEQ multiplex PCR; TCRdb stores just in-frame clones and leaves some out. The table includes about 97,000 clones, approximately 92% detected once. The sample was PBMCs, taken 450 to 480 days after intestinal transplant. These receptors all come from a human patient who received an intestinal transplant, so some T cells may come from the graft donor.

The chain employs TRBV6-5 and TRBJ1-2, with 7 bases that match TRBD1. V lost 6 bases, J lost 9 bases, and 10 bases stayed unmatched. Germline CDR1 and CDR2: MNHEY and SVGAGI. The CDR3 is made up of 13 amino acids. The CDR3 sequence: CASSTGDFFRYTF. The CDR3, as DNA: TGTGCCAGCAGCACAGGGGACTTCTTCCGCTACACCTTC.

This clone has only one observation. V is TRBV27 and J is TRBJ1-4; unclear D gene. V lost 6 bases to trimming and J lost 0 bases, with 8 bases between them. The CDR3 is 14 amino acids. Looked up from germline, CDR1 is MNHEY and CDR2 is SMNVEV (reference sequence). This CDR3 is CASSPVATNEKLFF. The CDR3 DNA sequence: TGTGCCAGCAGCCCAGTGGCAACTAATGAAAAACTGTTTTTT.

The chain is built from TRBV6-1 and TRBJ2-2; D remains unclear. CDR1 is MNHNS and CDR2 is SASEGT in the germline V gene. The CDR3 is 14 amino acids. V shed 7 bases and J shed 3 bases, with 12 bases lying between them. Here the CDR3 reads CASNRNGDTGELFF. In DNA, the CDR3 is TGTGCCAGCAACAGAAATGGGGACACCGGGGAGCTGTTTTTT.

The V call is TRBV5-1, the J call TRBJ2-2; D call uncertain. Per germline, CDR1 SGHRS and CDR2 YFSETQ. The CDR3 contains 14 residues. The V end was cut by 4 bases, the J end by 5 bases, with 12 bases between. CDR3 bases: TGCGCCAGCAGCCGTTCGGGTGATACCGGGGAGCTGTTTTTT. It encodes CASSRSGDTGELFF.

The chain joins TRBV6-1 to TRBJ1-1, with a weak D call TRBD1 (5 bases). Germline values: CDR1 MNHNS, CDR2 SASEGT. CDR3 length equals 11 residues. The ends were cut back, 7 bases at V and 9 bases at J, with 12 bases in the middle. The CDR3 here is CASIDRTQAFF. CDR3 coding DNA: TGTGCCAGCATTGACCGGACACAAGCTTTCTTT.

This sequence joins TRBV11-2 and TRBJ2-5; D is unresolved. Trimming removed 2 bases at V and 2 bases at J, with 15 bases between. Germline V lookup: CDR1 SGHAT, CDR2 FQNNGV. The CDR3 is made up of 16 amino acids. The CDR3 DNA follows: TGTGCCAGCAGCTTACCGAGGACCCTCCAACAAGAGACCCAGTACTTC. Its translation: CASSLPRTLQQETQYF.

The V gene is TRBV25-1, the J gene TRBJ1-3, with D unclear. Trimming took off 0 bases at V and 0 bases at J, with 12 bases between the two ends. This CDR3 has 17 amino acids. Germline V gene lookup returns CDR1 MGHDK and CDR2 SYGVNS. Here the CDR3 reads CASSEYGTSPSGNTIYF. CDR3 sequence (DNA): TGTGCCAGCAGTGAATATGGCACTTCTCCCTCTGGAAACACCATATATTTT.

This rearrangement joins TRBV7-6 to TRBJ2-7; D perhaps matches TRBD1 (5 bases). CDR1 and CDR2 (germline): SGHVS, FNYEAQ. The CDR3 spans 13 residues. V shed 0 bases and J shed 7 bases, with 10 bases lying between them. CDR3 nucleotides: TGTGCCAGCAGCTTAGCTCCAGGGCGGGAGCAGTACTTC. Its protein is CASSLAPGREQYF.

The J gene is TRBJ1-2, the V gene TRBV6-5; D call uncertain. Trimming left V 1 base short and J 0 bases short, with 9 bases between. Per germline, CDR1 MNHEY and CDR2 SVGAGI. There are 15 residues in the CDR3. CDR3 region: CASSYFPNTNYGYTF. CDR3 DNA sequence: TGTGCCAGCAGTTACTTCCCGAACACTAACTATGGCTACACCTTC.